This entry concerns a single T cell receptor (beta chain). These data are taken from a study of Ad26.COV2.S vaccination and SARS-CoV-2 variants. About the study: Enrollment placed the donor in the COV1001 Ad26.COV2.S trial arm.

V gave up 4 bases and J gave up 5 bases, with 6 bases separating them. This CDR3 contains 11 residues. Here immunoSEQ multiplex PCR was the method, and the copy in TCRdb shows in-frame clones only, minus some. The table has more than 400,000 clones, around 90% seen once. As for treatment: around 19 received Ad26.COV2.S at low or high dose, single or two shots; a few received placebo; per-sample allocation not given. Collection of samples fell on day 63 after the first vaccine or placebo injection. The chain uses TRBV12-3 or TRBV12-4 and TRBJ2-7; D unclear. The sequenced sample was peripheral blood, obtained in a trial of Ad26.COV2.S vaccine versus placebo. This TCR derives from a person aged 18-60 years who received the Ad26.COV2.S COVID-19 vaccine or a placebo. CDR3 in DNA: TGTGCCAGCAGTTACCTTAACGAGCAGTACTTC. Protein: CASSYLNEQYF.